The 25 T cell receptor beta chains below come from one sample, sequenced in a study of immune characterization of retroperitoneal liposarcoma. TCRdb itself ran the PCR reads through MiXCR, one entry per CDR3 protein. The sample shows some 7,900 distinct CDR3 sequences, about 40% of them seen only once. Sequenced material: tumor tissue. These receptors all stem from a male donor with retroperitoneal liposarcoma.

This sequence joins TRBV7-2 and TRBJ2-1; tentatively, D is TRBD1 (7 bases). This CDR3 has 16 residues. Trimming pared 5 bases from V and 5 bases from J, leaving 19 bases between. Germline lookup yields CDR1 SGHTA and CDR2 FQGNSA. CDR3 region: CASSLRQGGGHNEQFF. DNA of the CDR3: TGTGCCAGCAGCCTCAGACAGGGTGGAGGGCACAATGAGCAGTTCTTC.

The chain has TRBV27 and TRBJ2-1, with D uncertain. The J call could be wrong; TRBJ2-5 is a better fit for the DNA end. The CDR3 has 13 residues. Germline-derived CDR1 and CDR2 are MNHEY and SMNVEV (reference sequence). CDR3 sequence: CASSLVLKETQYF. The CDR3 DNA follows: TGTGCCAGCAGTTTAGTTTTAAAAGAGACCCAGTACTTC.

Sample share makes this clonotype large. The rearrangement uses TRBV12-3 or TRBV12-4 and TRBJ2-4; no definite D call. This CDR3 comprises 16 residues. V lost 2 bases, J lost 9 bases, and 20 bases lay in between. The CDR3 protein is CASSLSPLPQVGIQYF. The CDR3 coding sequence is TGTGCCAGCAGTTTATCTCCTCTTCCCCAAGTAGGCATTCAGTACTTC.

This chain uses TRBV6-6 with TRBJ2-5, with unresolved D. The DNA end is a closer match to TRBJ2-1, so the J assignment may be wrong. This CDR3 comprises 12 residues. CDR1 and CDR2 (germline): MNHNY, SVGAGI (reference sequence). CDR3 loop: CASSYSGYEQFF. The DNA of the CDR3 is TGTGCCAGCAGTTACTCTGGGTATGAGCAGTTCTTC.

The chain has TRBV6-1 and TRBJ2-5, with 8 bases fitting TRBD2. The J call may not be correct, given that the DNA end is closer to TRBJ2-7. The CDR3 loop spans 16 amino acids. The germline V gene encodes CDR1 MNHNS and CDR2 SASEGT. The CDR3 DNA sequence: TGTGCCAGCAGTGAACTTCCCGGACTAGCTTACTACGAGCAGTACTTC. Its translation: CASSELPGLAYYEQYF.

The V call is TRBV6-1, the J call TRBJ2-1; 8 bases fit TRBD1. V shed 7 bases and J 10 bases; nucleotides not matched to a gene: 15. The CDR3 is 15 residues long. Germline CDR1 and CDR2: MNHNS and SASEGT. CDR3: CASKVGQGQPYEQFF. The DNA of the CDR3 is TGTGCCAGCAAAGTCGGACAGGGACAACCTTACGAGCAGTTCTTC.

The V and J genes are TRBV6-1 and TRBJ2-1; 9 bases are a match to TRBD1. Germline CDR1 is MNHNS and CDR2 is SASEGT. The CDR3 runs to 16 residues. The junction had 11 bases not matched to a gene; V was cut back by 4 bases and J by 7 bases. In DNA, the CDR3 is TGTGCCAGCAGTGTCCCGGGGGACAGGGATGAAAATGAGCAGTTCTTC. This encodes CASSVPGDRDENEQFF.

The chain uses TRBV5-6 and TRBJ2-5; D gene uncertain. CDR1 and CDR2 from the germline V gene are SGHDT and YYEEEE. Trimming removed 2 bases at V and 5 bases at J, with 16 bases between. The CDR3 totals 15 residues. This chain's CDR3 is CASSFGPSDWETQYF. The CDR3 DNA reads as TGTGCCAGCAGCTTCGGGCCGTCAGACTGGGAGACCCAGTACTTC.

This clonotype was seen once. The DNA for the CDR3 is TGTGCCAGCATCCTAGCAGGGCCTTCGGGTTCACCCCTCCACTTT. Protein sequence: CASILAGPSGSPLHF. This chain joins TRBV6-1 and TRBJ1-6; TRBD1 is a possible D gene (5 bases). Trimming pared 7 bases from V and 9 bases from J, leaving 19 bases between. The CDR3 has 15 residues. Germline-derived CDR1 and CDR2 are MNHNS and SASEGT.

This chain connects TRBV6-5 to TRBJ2-1, with a possible D match to TRBD1 (5 bases). Trimming removed 7 bases from V and 1 base from J, with 14 bases in between. The CDR3 runs to 15 residues. Germline assignment: CDR1 MNHEY and CDR2 SVGAGI. This CDR3 is CASTLGAGSYNEQFF. CDR3 coding DNA: TGTGCCAGCACCCTAGGGGCAGGATCCTACAATGAGCAGTTCTTC.

The chain is built from TRBV7-9 and TRBJ2-1, with 7 nucleotides matching TRBD2. The end of the DNA is better explained by TRBJ2-7, so the J call may be wrong. Germline CDR1 and CDR2: SEHNR and FQNEAQ (reference sequence). The CDR3 length is 15 residues. The CDR3 region is CASSLGGSRYYEQYF. CDR3 DNA: TGTGCCAGCAGCTTAGGCGGGAGCCGGTACTACGAGCAGTACTTC.

The CDR3 sequence: CASSTRDRANEQFF. In DNA form, the CDR3 reads TGTGCCAGCAGTACCCGGGACAGGGCCAATGAGCAGTTCTTC. The chain couples TRBV6-6 to TRBJ2-1; 9 positions match TRBD1. J lost 6 bases, V lost 5 bases, and 5 bases had no gene match. The CDR3 runs 14 residues. Germline V gene data show CDR1 as MNHNY and CDR2 as SVGAGI (reference sequence).

This clonotype was picked up a small number of times. This chain links TRBV12-3 or TRBV12-4 with TRBJ2-2; 9 bases map to TRBD1. The CDR3 totals 15 residues. V shed 5 bases and J 3 bases; nucleotides not matched to a gene: 4. The CDR3 nucleotides are TGTGCCAGCAGTGGGGGGGACAGGGACACCGGGGAGCTGTTTTTT. This gives the protein CASSGGDRDTGELFF.

CDR3 residues: CASSSRLAGTDTQYF. The DNA for the CDR3 is TGTGCCAGCAGCTCGCGACTAGCTGGCACAGATACGCAGTATTTT. This chain links TRBV7-6 with TRBJ2-3, with 7 bases that match TRBD2. This CDR3 region has 15 residues. V was clipped by 4 bases and J by 1 base; unmatched bases: 5. The germline V gene encodes CDR1 SGHVS and CDR2 FNYEAQ.

The chain employs TRBV6-5 and TRBJ2-5; 7 bases are shared with TRBD2. The J segment lost 5 bases and the V segment lost 7 bases, leaving 13 bases of the junction unmatched. Germline CDR1 is MNHEY and CDR2 is SVGAGI. The CDR3 spans 15 residues. As DNA, the CDR3 is TGTGCCAGCACCCCAGGGCGGGAGTCTCGTGAGACCCAGTACTTC. Protein: CASTPGRESRETQYF.

By its share, this clonotype is large. The V call is TRBV6-1, the J call TRBJ2-1; 8 bases are shared with TRBD2. The J call may be wrong; the DNA end is better matched by TRBJ2-7. Germline-derived CDR1 and CDR2 are MNHNS and SASEGT. The CDR3 has 14 residues. CDR3 amino acids: CASSYTQRGYEQYF. The CDR3 bases are TGTGCCAGCAGTTATACCCAGCGGGGGTACGAGCAGTACTTC.

V is TRBV6-1 and J is TRBJ2-1; 13 nucleotides line up with TRBD2. The V and J ends lost 7 bases and 9 bases, in that order; junction bases with no gene match: 9. Germline CDR1 is MNHNS and CDR2 is SASEGT. This CDR3 region has 15 residues. CDR3 sequence reads: CASKSLAGGPGEQFF. CDR3 nucleotides: TGTGCCAGCAAATCACTAGCGGGAGGGCCGGGTGAGCAGTTCTTC.

By its share, this clonotype is large. Its ends do not fully match the called genes, so a read error is possible. The CDR3 DNA reads TGTGCCAGCAGCTTAGATGCCACCACCTCGCGGGAGACCCAGTACTTC. Translation: CASSLDATTSRETQYF. This chain uses TRBV12-3 or TRBV12-4 with TRBJ2-5; D is undetermined. This CDR3 has 16 residues.

This clonotype was counted only a few times. This sequence may be a read error, since a much larger clone differs from it by one base. The V and J genes are TRBV7-2 and TRBJ2-1; D possibly corresponds to TRBD1 (6 bases). Germline V gene data show CDR1 as SGHTA and CDR2 as FQGNSA. The CDR3 contains 16 residues. Trimming took 6 bases from V and 13 from J, leaving 28 bases between them. The CDR3 sequence: CASSSDRSLALNIQFF. The CDR3 nucleotides are TGTGCCAGCAGTTCGGACAGAAGCTTAGCGTTAAACATTCAGTTCTTC.

This clonotype turned up a few times. The chain links TRBV6-6 to TRBJ2-1; TRBD1 matches 7 bases. With V trimmed by 6 bases and J by 13 bases, 21 bases remained unmatched. Germline V gene sequence: CDR1 MNHNY, CDR2 SVGAGI (reference sequence). The CDR3 loop spans 16 amino acids. The CDR3, as DNA: TGTGCCAGCAGGCAGGGGGTGACCCAGCAGACGGAGACCCAGTTCTTC. Protein sequence: CASRQGVTQQTETQFF.

This clonotype qualifies as medium-sized (0.01 to 0.1%). This chain uses TRBV12-3 or TRBV12-4 with TRBJ2-1, with D possibly TRBD2 on 6 matching bases. The DNA end lines up better with TRBJ2-7; the J call may be wrong. The CDR3 totals 16 residues. CDR3 sequence reads: CASSSFSGLSYNEQYF. The DNA of the CDR3 is TGTGCCAGCAGTAGCTTTAGCGGCCTCTCCTACAATGAGCAGTACTTC.

The CDR3 region is CASSVVGSGSETQYF. The CDR3 DNA follows: TGTGCCAGCAGCGTAGTGGGGTCGGGGTCTGAGACCCAGTACTTC. This sequence joins TRBV9 and TRBJ2-5; tentative D call: TRBD2 (5 bases). Trimming shortened V by 0 bases and J by 5 bases, and 14 bases separated the two germline ends. The CDR3 has 15 amino acids. CDR1 is SGDLS and CDR2 is YYNGEE in the germline V gene.

This clonotype was seen only a few times. The rearrangement joins TRBV6-1 to TRBJ2-5; 10 bases fit TRBD2. J was trimmed by 3 bases and V by 6 bases; bases with no gene match: 10. This CDR3 has 16 residues. CDR1 and CDR2 (germline): MNHNS, SASEGT. Here the CDR3 reads CASRDSASGREETQYF. The CDR3, as DNA: TGTGCCAGCAGGGACTCCGCTAGCGGGAGAGAAGAGACCCAGTACTTC.

This chain joins TRBV27 and TRBJ2-1, with 11 bases fitting TRBD1. The closer fit of TRBJ2-7 to the DNA end suggests the J call may be wrong. There are 14 residues in the CDR3. The germline V gene has CDR1 MNHEY and CDR2 SMNVEV (reference sequence). DNA of the CDR3: TGTGCCAGCAGTTCCGGACAGGGGGCGTTCGAGCAGTACTTC. Translated: CASSSGQGAFEQYF.

The chain recombines TRBV6-1 with TRBJ2-3, with TRBD2 matching 9 bases. Per the germline V gene, CDR1 is MNHNS and CDR2 is SASEGT. V lost 0 bases to trimming and J lost 4 bases; unmatched junction nucleotides: 2. CDR3 length: 15 amino acids. The CDR3 reads CASSEALAGADTQYF. CDR3 bases: TGTGCCAGCAGTGAAGCGTTAGCGGGAGCAGATACGCAGTATTTT.